Described below is a single T cell receptor beta chain sequence and its context. As yet, its antigen is unknown. The data belong to a study of T-cell reconstitution after alpha-beta-depleted transplantation in children. Findings and limits, study-wide: T-cell numbers and diversity, one year after transplant, stemmed largely from T cells that were newly produced. Reported findings indicate that, about two months after transplant, alpha-beta T cells came from several hundred expanded clones, which were derived from non-depleted graft cells.

The TCRbeta library incorporated unique molecular identifiers. TCRdb re-called the PCR reads through MiXCR, storing one row per CDR3 protein. The table shows hundreds of thousands of distinct CDR3 sequences, with roughly 13% occurring only once. The CDR3 runs to 14 residues. The germline gives CDR1 SGHTA, CDR2 FQGNSA. V gave up 5 bases and J gave up 7 bases, with 16 bases separating them. The chain recombines TRBV7-2 with TRBJ2-3; D may be TRBD2 (7 bases). The TCR was taken from a male patient younger than 18 who had a stem cell transplant for acute myeloid leukemia, so the T cells may come from the graft donor. The sequenced sample was PBMCs, mostly from graft donor cells, obtained 360 days after TCRalphabeta/CD19-depleted stem cell transplant. In nucleotides, the CDR3 is TGTGCCAGCAGCCCTGGGGGCGGGAGTAATACGCAGTATTTT. It yields the protein CASSPGGGSNTQYF.